This T cell receptor beta chain was sequenced in a study of T-cell reconstitution after alpha-beta-depleted transplantation in children. Trimming left V 0 bases short and J 2 bases short, with 7 bases between. The CDR3 spans 14 residues. Germline CDR1 and CDR2: MNHEY and SMNVEV (reference sequence). Many counts were recorded for this clonotype. Unique molecular identifiers were incorporated when the TCRbeta library was constructed. MiXCR was run by TCRdb on the PCR reads, yielding one entry per CDR3 protein. The sample gives approximately 400,000 distinct CDR3 sequences, roughly 11% of which show up once; roughly 5% is in the top ten.

The input for sequencing was PBMCs from the stem cell graft donor, taken from the stem cell graft. This sequence originates from a human donor who donated a stem cell graft to a child with acute myeloid leukemia. The chain links TRBV27 to TRBJ1-2, with a weak D call TRBD1 (5 bases). CDR3 sequence: CASSLSSGNYGYTF. In DNA, the CDR3 is TGTGCCAGCAGTTTATCATCAGGGAACTATGGCTACACCTTC.